Shown below are 18 T cell receptor beta chains from a single sample sequenced in a study of beta chain features in type 1 diabetes. Findings and limits, study-wide: When Type 1 diabetes patients were examined, their TCRB CDR3s proved moderately but significantly shorter in all four CD4+ subsets.

For these receptors, no antigen is known. Expressed TCRB transcripts were sequenced, since all the RNA that had been isolated was reverse transcribed. Here immunoSEQ multiplex PCR was the method, and the copy in TCRdb shows in-frame clones only, minus some. Among 12,000 to 15,000 clones, about 66% were seen once, and the ten largest hold around 0.57%. Material: stem cell memory CD4+ T cells from blood. These receptors were obtained from a woman younger than 35 with type 1 diabetes.

The chain carries TRBV7-3 and TRBJ2-7; the match to TRBD1 covers 9 bases. The CDR3 runs 14 residues. After removal of 3 bases from V and 3 bases from J, the junction contained 3 bases not matched to a gene. In germline, CDR1 is SGHTA, CDR2 FQGTGA. The CDR3 loop is CASSLGQGIYEQYF. The CDR3 DNA follows: TGTGCCAGCAGCTTGGGACAGGGAATCTACGAGCAGTACTTC.

The rearrangement joins TRBV7-2 to TRBJ2-5; possibly TRBD1 for D (5 bases). V gave up 5 bases and J gave up 4 bases, with 17 bases separating them. The germline CDR1 and CDR2 sequences are SGHTA and FQGNSA. The CDR3 is 15 residues long. For the CDR3, the DNA is TGTGCCAGCAGCACCCAAAGGGGATCAGGAGAGACCCAGTACTTC. Amino acid sequence: CASSTQRGSGETQYF.

The genes are TRBV5-6 and TRBJ2-7, with 13 bases aligning to TRBD2. CDR1 is SGHDT, CDR2 YYEEEE, per germline. The V and J ends lost 2 bases and 6 bases, in that order; junction bases with no gene match: 11. This CDR3 spans 17 amino acids. The CDR3 loop reads CASSFLGLAGVIPEQYF. The CDR3 bases are TGTGCCAGCAGCTTTCTCGGACTAGCGGGAGTCATCCCCGAGCAGTACTTC. The full variable domain, rest sourced from reference TRBV5-6 and TRBJ2-7, is DAGVTQSPTHLIKTRGQQVTLRCSPKSGHDTVSWYQQALGQGPQFIFQYYEEEERQRGNFPDRFSGHQFPNYSSELNVNALLLGDSALYLCASSFLGLAGVIPEQYFGPGTRLTVT.

This clone was detected a few times. The chain combines TRBV19 with TRBJ2-6; 12 bases are shared with TRBD2. This CDR3 is built from 18 residues. CDR1 is LNHDA and CDR2 is SQIVND in the germline V gene (reference sequence). The junction had 7 bases not matched to a gene; V was cut back by 7 bases and J by 0 bases. The CDR3 region has the DNA TGTGCCAGTACCGGACCGGGACTAGCGGGCTCTGGGGCCAACGTCCTGACTTTC. This codes for CASTGPGLAGSGANVLTF.

This chain connects TRBV6-6 to TRBJ2-1; 11 bases map to TRBD1. V gave up 5 bases and J gave up 13 bases; unmatched junction bases: 10. This CDR3 has 14 amino acids. The germline gives CDR1 MNHNY, CDR2 SVGAGI (reference sequence). CDR3 nucleotides: TGTGCCAGCAGTACTGGACAGGGGGCTCACCCACAGTTCTTC. This encodes CASSTGQGAHPQFF.

V and J are TRBV9 and TRBJ1-1; TRBD1 agrees at 12 bases. The CDR3 has 15 amino acids. With V trimmed by 5 bases and J by 5 bases, 7 bases remained unmatched. Germline values: CDR1 SGDLS, CDR2 YYNGEE. For the CDR3, the DNA is TGTGCCAGCAGTCCGGGACAGGGGGCGAGGACTGAAGCTTTCTTT. It codes for CASSPGQGARTEAFF.

This clone was counted between two and nine times. J is TRBJ2-1 and V is TRBV30; 9 bases map to TRBD1. The J segment lost 6 bases and the V segment lost 2 bases, leaving 14 bases of the junction unmatched. This CDR3 spans 17 amino acids. Germline assignment: CDR1 GTSNPN and CDR2 SVGIG (reference sequence). CDR3 loop: CAWSTLSGTGPGNEQFF. For the CDR3, the DNA is TGTGCCTGGAGTACCCTCTCCGGGACAGGGCCGGGCAATGAGCAGTTCTTC.

V gene TRBV4-2 combines with J gene TRBJ2-5; 9 nucleotides agree with TRBD2. The DNA end is a closer match to TRBJ2-7, so the J assignment may be wrong. CDR3 size: 17 residues. In germline, CDR1 is LGHNA, CDR2 YNFKEQ. The CDR3 sequence is CASSQVEAGGYRNEQYF. The CDR3 region has the DNA TGTGCCAGCAGCCAAGTGGAGGCGGGAGGGTATAGGAACGAGCAGTACTTC.

The J gene is TRBJ2-1, the V gene TRBV15; TRBD2 agrees at 7 bases. Germline V gene lookup returns CDR1 LNHNV and CDR2 YYDKDF (reference sequence). V dropped 5 bases and J dropped 6; count of bases not matched to a gene: 7. The CDR3 has 14 amino acids. The CDR3 protein is CATSWGPGGNEQFF. The DNA for the CDR3 is TGTGCCACCAGCTGGGGACCGGGGGGCAATGAGCAGTTCTTC.

Here the CDR3 reads CASSFGTSGGQETQYF. The CDR3 DNA reads TGCGCCAGCAGCTTCGGGACTAGCGGGGGTCAAGAGACCCAGTACTTC. The rearrangement uses TRBV5-1 and TRBJ2-5, with TRBD2 matching 14 bases. V gave up 2 bases and J gave up 2 bases; unmatched junction bases: 2. The CDR3 consists of 16 residues. The V gene's germline CDR1 is SGHRS and CDR2 YFSETQ.

The chain combines TRBV19 with TRBJ2-2; D ambiguous. Trimming pared 7 bases from V and 6 bases from J, leaving 12 bases between. Germline CDR1 is LNHDA and CDR2 is SQIVND (reference sequence). The CDR3 covers 13 residues. The CDR3 sequence: CASKSRISGELFF. The DNA for the CDR3 is TGTGCCAGTAAATCGCGGATCTCCGGGGAGCTGTTTTTT.

The J gene is TRBJ2-1, the V gene TRBV19; TRBD1 might be the D (5 bases). The germline gives CDR1 LNHDA, CDR2 SQIVND (reference sequence). The CDR3 totals 14 residues. The V gene lost 4 bases and the J gene lost 2 bases, with 9 bases spanning the gap. CDR3 nucleotides: TGTGCCAGTAGTAGGGGCAGGGCCTACAATGAGCAGTTCTTC. Its translation: CASSRGRAYNEQFF.

This chain connects TRBV29-1 to TRBJ1-2, with D possibly TRBD1 on 5 matching bases. V lost 7 bases and J lost 5, with 17 bases in between. Germline CDR1 reads SQVTM; CDR2 reads ANQGSEA. CDR3 length equals 13 residues. CDR3 protein: CSGGPPEGYGYTF. The CDR3 DNA reads TGCAGCGGAGGGCCCCCGGAGGGGTATGGCTACACCTTC.

The V gene is TRBV21-1, the J gene TRBJ2-1; TRBD1, the table's D call, was not compared with the DNA. TRBV21-1 is listed as a pseudogene. This CDR3 comprises 15 residues. The CDR3 spells CASSLGQGVGHEQFF. The CDR3, as DNA: TGTGCCAGCAGCCTGGGACAGGGGGTAGGGCATGAGCAGTTCTTC.

The chain combines TRBV19 with TRBJ1-1; D is unclear. Germline lookup yields CDR1 LNHDA and CDR2 SQIVND (reference sequence). Trimming took off 5 bases at V and 6 bases at J, with 7 bases between the two ends. The CDR3 consists of 11 residues. CDR3 coding DNA: TGTGCCAGTAGTTGGGAGGCTGAAGCTTTCTTT. Protein sequence: CASSWEAEAFF.

Only a few counts were recorded for this clone. J is TRBJ2-1 and V is TRBV30, with 7 bases lining up with TRBD1. J gave up 7 bases and V 7 bases, and 10 bases lay outside the gene matches. Germline values: CDR1 GTSNPN, CDR2 SVGIG (reference sequence). There are 13 residues in the CDR3. The CDR3 nucleotides are TGTGCCTTCCACGGACAGGCCCTTAATGAGCAGTTCTTC. It encodes CAFHGQALNEQFF.

The chain joins TRBV28 to TRBJ1-1, with 8 bases fitting TRBD1. The CDR3 contains 13 residues. Germline CDR1 is MDHEN and CDR2 is SYDVKM. V shed 3 bases, J shed 8 bases, and the junction held 5 bases outside the gene matches. CDR3 region: CASSLTGDPEAFF. CDR3 nucleotide sequence: TGTGCCAGCAGTTTGACAGGGGACCCCGAAGCTTTCTTT.

The V gene is TRBV7-2, the J gene TRBJ2-1; D is possibly TRBD1 (5 bases). The CDR3 has 16 amino acids. Germline assignment: CDR1 SGHTA and CDR2 FQGNSA. Trimming left V 0 bases short and J 0 bases short, with 9 bases between. The CDR3 DNA sequence: TGTGCCAGCAGCTTAGCTACAGGAAGCTCCTACAATGAGCAGTTCTTC. As protein: CASSLATGSSYNEQFF.